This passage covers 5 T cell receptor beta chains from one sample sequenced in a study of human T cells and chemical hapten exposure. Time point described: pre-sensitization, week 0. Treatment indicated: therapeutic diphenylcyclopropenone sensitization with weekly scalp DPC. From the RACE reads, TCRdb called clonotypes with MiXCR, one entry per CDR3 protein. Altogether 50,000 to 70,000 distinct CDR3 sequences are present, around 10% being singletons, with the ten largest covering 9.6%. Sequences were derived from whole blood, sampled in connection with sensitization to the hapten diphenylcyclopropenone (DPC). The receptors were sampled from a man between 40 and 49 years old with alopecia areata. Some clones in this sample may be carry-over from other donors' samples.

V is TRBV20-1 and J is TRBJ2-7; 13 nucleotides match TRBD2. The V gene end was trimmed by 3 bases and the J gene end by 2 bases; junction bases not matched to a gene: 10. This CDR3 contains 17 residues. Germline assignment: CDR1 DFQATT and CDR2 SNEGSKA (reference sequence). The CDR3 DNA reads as TGCAGTGCTAGGGCGGGACTAGCGGGAATAGGGACCTACGAGCAGTACTTC. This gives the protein CSARAGLAGIGTYEQYF.

The CDR3 here is CASSEKREAGTGELFF. DNA for the CDR3: TGTGCCAGCAGTGAGAAGCGGGAGGCGGGCACCGGGGAGCTGTTTTTT. This chain uses TRBV11-2 with TRBJ2-2; 9 nucleotides align to TRBD2. Per the germline V gene, CDR1 is SGHAT and CDR2 is FQNNGV. With V trimmed by 6 bases and J by 4 bases, 9 bases remained unmatched. The CDR3 totals 16 residues.

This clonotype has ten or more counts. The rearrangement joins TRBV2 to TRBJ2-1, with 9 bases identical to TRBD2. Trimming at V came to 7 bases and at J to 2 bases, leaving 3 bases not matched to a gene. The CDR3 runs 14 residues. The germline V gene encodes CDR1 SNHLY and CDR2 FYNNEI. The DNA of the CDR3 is TGTGCCAGCAACTTAGCGGGAGCCTACAATGAGCAGTTCTTC. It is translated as CASNLAGAYNEQFF.

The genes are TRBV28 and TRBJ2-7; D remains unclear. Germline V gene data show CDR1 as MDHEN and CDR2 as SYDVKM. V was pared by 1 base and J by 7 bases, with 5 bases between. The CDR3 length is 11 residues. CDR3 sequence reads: CASSLSREQYF. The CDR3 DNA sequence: TGTGCCAGCAGTTTATCCCGAGAGCAGTACTTC.

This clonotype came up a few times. The CDR3 bases are TGTGCCAGCAGTGAAAAGCGGCTACAAGAGACCCAGTACTTC. Encoded protein: CASSEKRLQETQYF. This chain uses TRBV2 with TRBJ2-5; D is perhaps TRBD2 (5 bases). The CDR3 contains 14 residues. CDR1 and CDR2 (germline): SNHLY, FYNNEI. V lost 2 bases, J lost 2 bases, and 9 bases lay in between.